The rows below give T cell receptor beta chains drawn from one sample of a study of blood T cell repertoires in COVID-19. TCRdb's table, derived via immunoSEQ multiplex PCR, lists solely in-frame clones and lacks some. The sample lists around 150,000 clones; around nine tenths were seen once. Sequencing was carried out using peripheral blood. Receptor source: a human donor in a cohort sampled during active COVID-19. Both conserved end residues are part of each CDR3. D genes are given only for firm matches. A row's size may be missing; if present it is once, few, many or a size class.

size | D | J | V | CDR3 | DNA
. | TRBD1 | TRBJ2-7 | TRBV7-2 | CASSLGTGGHEQYF | TGTGCCAGCAGCTTAGGGACAGGGGGTCACGAGCAGTACTTC
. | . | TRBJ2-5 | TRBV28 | CASSLWLTGNQETQYF | TGTGCCAGCAGTTTATGGTTGACAGGTAACCAAGAGACCCAGTACTTC
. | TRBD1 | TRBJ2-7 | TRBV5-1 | CASSSGTGMNEQYF | TGCGCCAGCAGCTCCGGGACAGGGATGAACGAGCAGTACTTC
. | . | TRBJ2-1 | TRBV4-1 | CASSQEPGNEQFF | TGCGCCAGCAGCCAAGAGCCCGGCAATGAGCAGTTCTTC
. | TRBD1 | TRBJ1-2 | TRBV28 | CASSLPGQGKDGYTF | TGTGCCAGCAGTCTGCCGGGACAGGGGAAGGATGGCTACACCTTC
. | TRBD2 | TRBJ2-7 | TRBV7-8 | CASSRGVAGGARQYEQYF | TGTGCCAGCAGCCGAGGGGTAGCGGGGGGTGCAAGGCAATACGAGCAGTACTTC
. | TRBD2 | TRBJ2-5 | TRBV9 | CASSVASGGEGETQYF | TGTGCCAGCAGCGTCGCTAGCGGGGGTGAGGGAGAGACCCAGTACTTC
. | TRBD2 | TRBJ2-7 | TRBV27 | CASSPTSAHSYEQYF | TGTGCCAGCAGTCCGACTAGCGCCCACTCCTACGAGCAGTACTTC
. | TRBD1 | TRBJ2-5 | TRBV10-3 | CAISPGQGLGQETQYF | TGTGCCATCAGCCCGGGACAGGGTCTGGGGCAAGAGACCCAGTACTTC
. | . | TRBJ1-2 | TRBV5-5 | CASSLAGSYGYTF | TGTGCCAGCAGCTTGGCCGGGAGCTATGGCTACACCTTC
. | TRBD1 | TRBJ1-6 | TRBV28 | CASSSGQGENSPLHF | TGTGCCAGCAGTTCCGGACAGGGTGAAAATTCACCCCTCCACTTT
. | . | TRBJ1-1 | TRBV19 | CATSYKADKGTEAFF | TGTGCCACCTCATATAAGGCAGATAAGGGGACTGAAGCTTTCTTT
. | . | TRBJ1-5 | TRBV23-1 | CASSHRSNQPQHF | TGCGCCAGCAGTCACCGTAGCAATCAGCCCCAGCATTTT
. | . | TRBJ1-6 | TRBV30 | CAWRPDRRSSYNSPLHF | TGTGCCTGGAGACCCGACAGAAGGAGCTCCTATAATTCACCCCTCCACTTT
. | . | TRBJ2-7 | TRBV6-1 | CASSDLGTSIHEQYF | TGTGCCAGCAGTGATTTAGGGACTTCCATCCACGAGCAGTACTTC
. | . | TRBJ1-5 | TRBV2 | CASSSVVQLSNQPQHF | TGTGCCAGCAGCTCCGTCGTACAACTAAGCAATCAGCCCCAGCATTTT
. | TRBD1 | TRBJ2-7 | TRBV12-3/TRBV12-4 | CASSKHRGRSEYF | TGTGCCAGCAGTAAGCACAGGGGACGATCGGAGTACTTC
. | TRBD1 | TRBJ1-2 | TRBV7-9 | CASSFPGTDINYGYTF | TGTGCCAGCAGCTTCCCCGGGACAGATATTAACTATGGCTACACCTTC
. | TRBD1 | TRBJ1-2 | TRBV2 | CASSELRGPHGYTF | TGTGCCAGCAGCGAACTTAGGGGGCCGCATGGCTACACCTTC
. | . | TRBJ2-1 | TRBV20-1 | CSASRDLYNEQFF | TGCAGTGCTAGTCGCGACTTGTACAATGAGCAGTTCTTC
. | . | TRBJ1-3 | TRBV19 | CASRRVAGNTIYF | TGTGCCAGTAGGAGGGTTGCTGGAAACACCATATATTTT
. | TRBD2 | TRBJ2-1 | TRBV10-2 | CASSEAGEYNEQFF | TGCGCCAGCAGTGAAGCGGGAGAATACAATGAGCAGTTCTTC
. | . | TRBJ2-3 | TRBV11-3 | CASRLTTRGNTQYF | TGTGCCAGCAGATTGACCACTAGAGGCAATACGCAGTATTTT
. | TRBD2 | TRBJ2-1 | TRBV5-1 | CASSMGLAGAIEQFF | TGCGCCAGCAGCATGGGACTAGCGGGAGCGATTGAGCAGTTCTTC
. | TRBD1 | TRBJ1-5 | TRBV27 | CASSTGQGRWQPQHF | TGTGCCAGCAGTACCGGACAGGGGCGTTGGCAGCCCCAGCATTTT
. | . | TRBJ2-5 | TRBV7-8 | CASSSSRGSETQYF | TGTGCCAGCAGCTCATCCAGGGGATCTGAGACCCAGTACTTC
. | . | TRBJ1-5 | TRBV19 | CASSMGGGANQPQHF | TGTGCCAGTAGTATGGGCGGGGGGGCCAATCAGCCCCAGCATTTT
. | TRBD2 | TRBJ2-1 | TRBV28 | CASSLVAGDLSYNEQFF | TGTGCCAGCAGTTTAGTGGCGGGAGATCTGTCCTACAATGAGCAGTTCTTC
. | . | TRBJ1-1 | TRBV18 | CASSPAAGQTEAFF | TGTGCCAGCTCACCAGCAGCAGGGCAAACTGAAGCTTTCTTT
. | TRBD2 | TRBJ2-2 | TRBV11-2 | CASSLKSGGAGELFF | TGTGCCAGCAGCTTAAAGAGCGGGGGAGCCGGGGAGCTGTTTTTT
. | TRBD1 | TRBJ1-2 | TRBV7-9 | CASSHPGTGDNYGYTF | TGTGCCAGCAGCCACCCCGGGACAGGAGATAACTATGGCTACACCTTC
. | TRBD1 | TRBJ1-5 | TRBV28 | CASSPGQAFQPQHF | TGTGCCAGCAGTCCGGGACAGGCGTTTCAGCCCCAGCATTTT
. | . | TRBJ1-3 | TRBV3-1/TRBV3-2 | CASSPRGVGVNTIYF | TGTGCCAGCAGCCCACGTGGGGTGGGAGTTAACACCATATATTTT
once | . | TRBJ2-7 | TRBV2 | CATAGYEQYF | TGTGCCACCGCAGGGTACGAGCAGTACTTC
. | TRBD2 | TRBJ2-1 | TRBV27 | CASKSIAGPYNEQFF | TGTGCCAGCAAGTCGATAGCGGGACCATACAATGAGCAGTTCTTC
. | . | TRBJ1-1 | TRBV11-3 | CASSLGGRVLMNTEAFF | TGTGCCAGCAGCTTAGGAGGCCGCGTACTAATGAACACTGAAGCTTTCTTT
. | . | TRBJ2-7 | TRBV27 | CATAPGISYEQYF | TGTGCCACTGCGCCAGGGATCTCCTACGAGCAGTACTTC
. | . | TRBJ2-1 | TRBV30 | CAWGSGNRAFF | .
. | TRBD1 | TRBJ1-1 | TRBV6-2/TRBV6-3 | CASSWTDRGLSNTEAFF | TGTGCCAGCAGTTGGACCGACAGGGGACTTTCGAACACTGAAGCTTTCTTT
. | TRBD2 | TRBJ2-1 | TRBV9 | CASSGPGLAANEQFF | TGTGCCAGCAGCGGACCGGGACTAGCGGCCAATGAGCAGTTCTTC
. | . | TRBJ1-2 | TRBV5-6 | CASSLGPGMVGYGYTF | TGTGCCAGCAGCTTGGGGCCAGGGATGGTTGGCTATGGCTACACCTTC
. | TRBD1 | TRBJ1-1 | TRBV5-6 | CASSPITGVANTEAFF | TGTGCCAGCAGTCCAATCACAGGGGTTGCGAACACTGAAGCTTTCTTT
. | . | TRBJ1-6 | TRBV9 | CASSRPATGYNSPLHF | TGTGCCAGCAGCCGACCGGCGACAGGCTATAATTCACCCCTCCACTTT
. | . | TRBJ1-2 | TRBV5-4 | CASSRPGAHGYTF | TGTGCCAGCAGCCGTCCAGGGGCACATGGCTACACCTTC
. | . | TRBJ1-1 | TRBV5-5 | CASSYPAGAGTEAFF | TGTGCCAGCAGCTACCCTGCGGGCGCAGGCACTGAAGCTTTCTTT
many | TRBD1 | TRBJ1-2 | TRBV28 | CASRTGGYGYTF | TGTGCCAGCAGGACAGGGGGCTATGGCTACACCTTC
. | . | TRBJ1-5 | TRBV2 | CASREGAYSNQPQHF | TGTGCCAGCAGAGAAGGGGCGTATAGCAATCAGCCCCAGCATTTT
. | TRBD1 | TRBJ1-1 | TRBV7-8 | CASSSRGQANTEAFF | TGTGCCAGCAGCTCGCGGGGACAGGCGAACACTGAAGCTTTCTTT
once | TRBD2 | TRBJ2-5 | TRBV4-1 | CASSQGSGGSDQYF | TGCGCCAGCAGCCAAGGTAGCGGGGGCTCTGACCAGTACTTC
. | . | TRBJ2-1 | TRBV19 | CASSSPTGQFF | TGTGCCAGTAGTTCCCCGACAGGTCAGTTCTTC